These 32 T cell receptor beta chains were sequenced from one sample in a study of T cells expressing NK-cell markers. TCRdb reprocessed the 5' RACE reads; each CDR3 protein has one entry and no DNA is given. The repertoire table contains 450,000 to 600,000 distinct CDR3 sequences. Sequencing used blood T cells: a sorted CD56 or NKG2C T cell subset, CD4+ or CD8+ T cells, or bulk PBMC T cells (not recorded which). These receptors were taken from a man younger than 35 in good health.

This chain's CDR3 is CASSGQAYGYTF. The V gene is TRBV7-2, the J gene TRBJ1-2. This CDR3 spans 12 amino acids. Germline CDR1 SGHTA, CDR2 FQGNSA.

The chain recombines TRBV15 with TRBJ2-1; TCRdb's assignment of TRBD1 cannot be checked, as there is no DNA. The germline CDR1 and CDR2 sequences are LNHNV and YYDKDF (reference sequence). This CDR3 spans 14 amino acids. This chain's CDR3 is CATSRDRDRRQQFF.

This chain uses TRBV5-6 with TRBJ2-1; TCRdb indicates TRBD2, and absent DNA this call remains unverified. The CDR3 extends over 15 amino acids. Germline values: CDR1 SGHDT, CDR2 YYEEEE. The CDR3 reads CASSLAGTSHGEQFF.

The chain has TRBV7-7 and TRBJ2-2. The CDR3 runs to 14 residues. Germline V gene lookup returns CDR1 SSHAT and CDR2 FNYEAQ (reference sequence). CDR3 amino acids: CASSLETATGELFF. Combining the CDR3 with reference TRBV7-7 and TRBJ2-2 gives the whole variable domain GAGVSQSPRYKVTKRGQDVTLRCDPISSHATLYWYQQALGQGPEFLTYFNYEAQPDKSGLPSDRFSAERPEGSISTLTIQRTEQRDSAMYRCASSLETATGELFFGEGSRLTVL.

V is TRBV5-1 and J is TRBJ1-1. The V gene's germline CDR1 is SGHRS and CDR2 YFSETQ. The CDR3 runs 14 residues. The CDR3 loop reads CASSLDTSGGEAFF.

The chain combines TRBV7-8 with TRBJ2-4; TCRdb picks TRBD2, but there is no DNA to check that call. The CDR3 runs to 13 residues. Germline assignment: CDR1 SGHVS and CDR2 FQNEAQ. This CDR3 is CASSPGREGIQYF. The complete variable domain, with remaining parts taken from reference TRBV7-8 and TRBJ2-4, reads GAGVSQSPRYKVAKRGQDVALRCDPISGHVSLFWYQQALGQGPEFLTYFQNEAQLDKSGLPSDRFFAERPEGSVSTLKIQRTQQEDSAVYLCASSPGREGIQYFGAGTRLSVL.

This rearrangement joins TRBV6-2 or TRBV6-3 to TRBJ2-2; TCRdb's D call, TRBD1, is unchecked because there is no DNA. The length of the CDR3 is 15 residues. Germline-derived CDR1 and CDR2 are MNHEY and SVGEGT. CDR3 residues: CASSFRDLNTGELFF.

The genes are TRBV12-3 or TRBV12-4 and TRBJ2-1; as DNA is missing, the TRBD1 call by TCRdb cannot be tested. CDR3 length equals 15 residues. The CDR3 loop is CASTLTGQGYNEQFF.

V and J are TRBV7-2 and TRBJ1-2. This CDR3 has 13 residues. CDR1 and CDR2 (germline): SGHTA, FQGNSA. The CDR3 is CASSPGVFYGYTF.

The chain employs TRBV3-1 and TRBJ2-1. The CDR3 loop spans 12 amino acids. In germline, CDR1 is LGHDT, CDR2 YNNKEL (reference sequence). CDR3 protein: CASSQVHYEQFF.

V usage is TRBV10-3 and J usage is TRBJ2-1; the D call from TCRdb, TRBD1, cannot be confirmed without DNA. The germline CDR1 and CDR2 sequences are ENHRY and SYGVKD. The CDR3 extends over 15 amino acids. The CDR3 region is CAISETGVLGSEQFF.

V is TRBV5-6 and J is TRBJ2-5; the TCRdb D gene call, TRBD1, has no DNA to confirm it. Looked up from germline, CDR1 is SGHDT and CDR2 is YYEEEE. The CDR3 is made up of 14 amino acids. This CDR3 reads CASSLTGLQETQYF. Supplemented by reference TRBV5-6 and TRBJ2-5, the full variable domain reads DAGVTQSPTHLIKTRGQQVTLRCSPKSGHDTVSWYQQALGQGPQFIFQYYEEEERQRGNFPDRFSGHQFPNYSSELNVNALLLGDSALYLCASSLTGLQETQYFGPGTRLLVL.

CDR3 protein: CASSYPGLRGEQFF. The rearrangement uses TRBV7-3 and TRBJ2-1; TCRdb's D call of TRBD2 is untestable without DNA. This CDR3 has 14 residues. Germline CDR1 reads SGHTA; CDR2 reads FQGTGA.

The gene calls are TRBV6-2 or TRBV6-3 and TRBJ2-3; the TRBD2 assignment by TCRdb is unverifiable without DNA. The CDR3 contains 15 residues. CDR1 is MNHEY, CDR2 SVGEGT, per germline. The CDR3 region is CATRLAGVSTDTQYF.

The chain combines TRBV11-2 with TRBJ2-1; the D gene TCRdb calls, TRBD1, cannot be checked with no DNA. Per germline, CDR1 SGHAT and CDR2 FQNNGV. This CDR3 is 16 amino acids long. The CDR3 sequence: CASSPSPGSEGYEQFF.

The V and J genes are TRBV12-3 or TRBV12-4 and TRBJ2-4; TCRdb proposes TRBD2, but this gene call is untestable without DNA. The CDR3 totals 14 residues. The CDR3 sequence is CASSPRRDTNIQYF.

This chain's CDR3 is CASENPSTDTQYF. The V gene is TRBV28, the J gene TRBJ2-3. The CDR3 loop spans 13 amino acids. Looked up from germline, CDR1 is MDHEN and CDR2 is SYDVKM.

This chain's CDR3 is CASSPLTGQPEAFF. V and J are TRBV12-3 or TRBV12-4 and TRBJ1-1; TCRdb names TRBD1, which stays unverified in the absence of DNA. This CDR3 spans 14 amino acids.

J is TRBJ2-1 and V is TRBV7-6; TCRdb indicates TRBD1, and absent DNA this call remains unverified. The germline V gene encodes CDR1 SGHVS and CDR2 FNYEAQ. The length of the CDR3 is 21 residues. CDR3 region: CASRRRRGPSVERSKGNEQFF.

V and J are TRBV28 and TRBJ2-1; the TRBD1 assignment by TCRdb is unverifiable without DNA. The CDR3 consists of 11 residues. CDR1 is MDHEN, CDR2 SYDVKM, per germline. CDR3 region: CASSAQGGQFF.

Here the CDR3 reads CASSLGQGAEQFF. The gene calls are TRBV10-1 and TRBJ2-1; as DNA is missing, the TRBD1 call by TCRdb cannot be tested. The CDR3 sequence is 13 residues long. In germline, CDR1 is WNHNN, CDR2 SYGVQD (reference sequence).

The CDR3: CASSAMGQGSYNEQFF. The rearrangement links TRBV6-1 to TRBJ2-1; TCRdb names TRBD1, which stays unverified in the absence of DNA. Germline V gene lookup returns CDR1 MNHNS and CDR2 SASEGT. This CDR3 spans 16 amino acids.

CDR3 in amino acids: CASAAGANSPLHF. The rearrangement joins TRBV7-3 to TRBJ1-6. Germline CDR1 SGHTA, CDR2 FQGTGA. The CDR3 is 13 residues long.

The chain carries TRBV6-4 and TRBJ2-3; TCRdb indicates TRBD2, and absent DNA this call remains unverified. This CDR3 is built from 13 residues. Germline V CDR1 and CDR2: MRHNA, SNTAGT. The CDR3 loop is CASSFETSDTQYF.

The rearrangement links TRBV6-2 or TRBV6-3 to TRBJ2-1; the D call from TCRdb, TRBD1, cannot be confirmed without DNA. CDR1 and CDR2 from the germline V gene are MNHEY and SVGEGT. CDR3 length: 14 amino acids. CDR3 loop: CASSYSGGVGEQFF.

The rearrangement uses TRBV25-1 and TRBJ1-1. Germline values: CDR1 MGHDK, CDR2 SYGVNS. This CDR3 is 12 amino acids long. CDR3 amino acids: CASSGFGVEAFF. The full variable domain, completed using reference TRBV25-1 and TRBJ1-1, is EADIYQTPRYLVIGTGKKITLECSQTMGHDKMYWYQQDPGMELHLIHYSYGVNSTEKGDLSSESTVSRIRTEHFPLTLESARPSHTSQYLCASSGFGVEAFFGQGTRLTVV.

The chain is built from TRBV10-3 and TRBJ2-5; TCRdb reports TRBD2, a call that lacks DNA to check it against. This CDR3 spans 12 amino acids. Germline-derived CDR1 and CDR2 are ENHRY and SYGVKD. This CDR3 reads CAISDGEGTQYF.

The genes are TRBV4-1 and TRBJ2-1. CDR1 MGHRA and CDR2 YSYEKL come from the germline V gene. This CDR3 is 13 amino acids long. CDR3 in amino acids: CASSQEWVSEQFF.

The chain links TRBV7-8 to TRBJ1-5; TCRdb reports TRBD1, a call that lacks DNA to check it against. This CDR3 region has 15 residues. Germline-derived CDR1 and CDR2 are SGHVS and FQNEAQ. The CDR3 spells CASSGVRGQGQPQHF.

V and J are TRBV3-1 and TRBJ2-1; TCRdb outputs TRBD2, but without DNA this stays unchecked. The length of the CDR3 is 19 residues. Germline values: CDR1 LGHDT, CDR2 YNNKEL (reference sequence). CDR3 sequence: CASSQRPAHYSGGNNEQFF.

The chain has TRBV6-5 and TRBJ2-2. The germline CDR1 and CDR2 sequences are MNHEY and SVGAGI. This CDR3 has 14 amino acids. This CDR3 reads CATTGLSYTGELFF.

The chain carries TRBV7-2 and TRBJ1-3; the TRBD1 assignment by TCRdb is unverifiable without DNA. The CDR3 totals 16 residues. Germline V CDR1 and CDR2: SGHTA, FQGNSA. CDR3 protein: CASTPDRDSRGNTIYF.